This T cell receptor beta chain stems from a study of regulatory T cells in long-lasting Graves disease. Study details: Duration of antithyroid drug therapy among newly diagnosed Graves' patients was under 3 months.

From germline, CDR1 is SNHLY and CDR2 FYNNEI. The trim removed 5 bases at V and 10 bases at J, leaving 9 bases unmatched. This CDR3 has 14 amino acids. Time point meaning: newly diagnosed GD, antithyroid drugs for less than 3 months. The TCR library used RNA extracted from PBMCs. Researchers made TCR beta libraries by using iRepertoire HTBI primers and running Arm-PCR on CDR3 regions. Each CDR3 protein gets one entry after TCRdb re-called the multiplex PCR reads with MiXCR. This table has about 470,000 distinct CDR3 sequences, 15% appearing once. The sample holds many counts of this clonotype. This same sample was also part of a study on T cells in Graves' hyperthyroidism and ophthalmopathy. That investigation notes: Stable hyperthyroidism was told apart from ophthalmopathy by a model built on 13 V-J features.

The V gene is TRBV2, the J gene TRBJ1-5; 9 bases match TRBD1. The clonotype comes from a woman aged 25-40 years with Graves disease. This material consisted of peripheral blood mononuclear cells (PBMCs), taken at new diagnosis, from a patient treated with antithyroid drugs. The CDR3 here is CASSQTGGEGPQHF. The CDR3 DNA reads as TGTGCCAGCAGTCAGACAGGGGGGGAAGGACCCCAGCATTTT.